The entry that follows covers one T cell receptor (beta chain) sequence. The antigen is undetermined. The data stem from a study of cytomegalovirus exposure and HLA in healthy donors. Study outcomes and limitations: Roughly uniform sequencing depth across donors was assumed, possibly incorrectly. Cytomegalovirus-associated TCR beta chains were listed, numbering under 200.

The length of the CDR3 is 14 residues. CDR1 and CDR2 from the germline V gene are SGHVS and FNYEAQ. V lost 6 bases, J lost 7 bases, and 6 bases stayed unmatched. A multiplex PCR was run with 60 Vbeta primers and 13 Jbeta primers. Sequenced by immunoSEQ multiplex PCR; TCRdb stores in-frame clones only, minus some. The listing records 150,000 to 200,000 clones. The TCR was taken from a woman aged 55-69 years in good health and CMV-seronegative. Sequencing used PBMCs. The chain is built from TRBV7-6 and TRBJ1-6, with TRBD1 matching 7 bases. The CDR3 nucleotides are TGTGCCAGCAGTACTCCGGGACAGAATTCACCCCTCCACTTT. It encodes CASSTPGQNSPLHF.